This TCR beta chain was recovered during a study of T cells after posttransplantation cyclophosphamide. Findings of the study overall: TRB overlap between skin or GI tissue T cells and blood was limited. Recipient CMV seropositivity and CMV reactivation strongly tracked TRB clonality. Later blood repertoires were often dominated by clones from the donor CD8+ memory compartment.

Trimming took 5 bases from V and 5 from J, leaving 15 bases between them. The germline gives CDR1 SGHAT, CDR2 FQNNGV. The CDR3 runs to 14 residues. At least ten counts were recorded for this clone. Its antigen is still unknown. Sequencing used immunoSEQ multiplex PCR; TCRdb keeps in-frame clones, though not all of them. This sample has about 38,000 clones, each found more than once. The source of this sequence is a young man in good health and a related stem cell transplant donor. The rearrangement uses TRBV11-2 and TRBJ1-2; possibly TRBD1 for D (5 bases). Specimen: PBMCs. The CDR3 DNA sequence: TGTGCCAGCAGCCCCGGCGGGGGGGGATATGGCTACACCTTC. Protein: CASSPGGGGYGYTF.